This T cell receptor (beta chain) came from a study of cytomegalovirus exposure and HLA in healthy donors. The CDR3 spans 13 residues. V was cut by 1 base and J by 1 base, with 4 bases left in between. In germline, CDR1 is SGHNT, CDR2 YENEEA. Details on this clone: The same CDR3 is also encoded by other DNA sequences in this sample.

PCR involved 60 Vbeta and 13 Jbeta primers. TCRdb's table, derived via immunoSEQ multiplex PCR, lists solely in-frame clones and lacks some. The sample's table shows more than 95,000 clones. What was sequenced was PBMCs. This sequence joins TRBV11-3 and TRBJ1-1; no clear D gene. This sequence originates from a man in his forties in good health and CMV-seronegative. CDR3 in amino acids: CASSLGQNTEAFF. The CDR3 nucleotides are TGTGCCAGCAGCTTAGGGCAGAACACTGAAGCTTTCTTT.